The 8 T cell receptor beta chains in this list originate from one sample, sequenced in a study of blood T cells in healthy people across ages. Then a second PCR, running about 6 to 11 cycles, was carried out with a sample-barcoded 5' primer and a J-beta primer mix. TCRdb fed the 5' RACE reads into MiXCR, producing one record per CDR3 protein. The profile shows some 1.8 million distinct CDR3 sequences, about two fifths of them singletons. Specimen: blood. These receptors were taken from a human donor in good health.

A note on this clonotype: Being one base from a much bigger clone, this may be a read error. V gene TRBV29-1 combines with J gene TRBJ2-1; D is possibly TRBD2 (5 bases). V was pared by 3 bases and J by 10 bases, with 13 bases between. This CDR3 comprises 12 residues. Germline V gives CDR1 SQVTM, CDR2 ANQGSEA. The CDR3 DNA reads as TGCAGCGTTGACTACGGACTTAACGAGCAGTTCTTC. The encoded protein is CSVDYGLNEQFF.

The rearrangement joins TRBV7-9 to TRBJ2-3; no clear D. CDR1 is SEHNR, CDR2 FQNEAQ, per germline (reference sequence). The CDR3 is made up of 16 amino acids. Trimming left V 4 bases short and J 1 base short, with 15 bases between. In DNA, the CDR3 is TGTGCCAGCAGCTCCGGAAGGGTGGACGGCACAGATACGCAGTATTTT. The encoded protein is CASSSGRVDGTDTQYF. Full variable domain (outside the CDR3, taken from reference TRBV7-9 and TRBJ2-3): DTGVSQNPRHKITKRGQNVTFRCDPISEHNRLYWYRQTLGQGPEFLTYFQNEAQLEKSRLLSDRFSAERPKGSFSTLEIQRTEQGDSAMYLCASSSGRVDGTDTQYFGPGTRLTVL.

This clonotype appeared a few times. The rearrangement links TRBV27 to TRBJ1-2, with no clear D. The V end lost 5 bases, the J end lost 6 bases, and 13 bases lay between the germline ends. Per germline, CDR1 MNHEY and CDR2 SMNVEV (reference sequence). The CDR3 contains 13 residues. The CDR3 spells CASSGRLTDGYTF. CDR3 DNA: TGTGCCAGCAGTGGCCGACTCACCGATGGCTACACCTTC.

The J gene is TRBJ1-4, the V gene TRBV4-2; perhaps TRBD1 as D (5 bases). The CDR3 is 15 amino acids. Trimming removed 0 bases from V and 8 bases from J, with 13 bases in between. In germline, CDR1 is LGHNA, CDR2 YNFKEQ. The CDR3 protein is CASSQDGWGGEKLFF. The CDR3 nucleotides read TGTGCCAGCAGCCAAGATGGATGGGGGGGGGAAAAACTGTTTTTT.

The chain has TRBV28 and TRBJ1-2, with D uncertain. The germline CDR1 and CDR2 sequences are MDHEN and SYDVKM. The CDR3 extends over 16 amino acids. The germline V and J ends were trimmed by 2 bases and 4 bases, with 17 bases remaining between them. The CDR3 sequence is CASSLRGSNPFYGYTF. Here the CDR3 DNA reads TGTGCCAGCAGTTTACGAGGGTCTAACCCCTTCTATGGCTACACCTTC.

The chain uses TRBV6-2 or TRBV6-3 and TRBJ1-2, with unresolved D. CDR1 MNHEY and CDR2 SVGEGT come from the germline V gene. Trimming took off 5 bases at V and 3 bases at J, with 13 bases between the two ends. The CDR3 is 14 amino acids. The DNA for the CDR3 is TGTGCCAGCAGTCCTCCTCCGGAAGACTATGGCTACACCTTC. Its translation is CASSPPPEDYGYTF.

The rearrangement links TRBV24-1 to TRBJ2-3; 8 bases are shared with TRBD1. Per germline, CDR1 KGHDR and CDR2 SFDVKD. V shed 3 bases, J shed 3 bases, and the junction held 10 bases outside the gene matches. The CDR3 length is 17 residues. DNA for the CDR3: TGTGCCACCAGTGATCCCCGGGTGACAGGGGTGACAGATACGCAGTATTTT. It encodes CATSDPRVTGVTDTQYF.

This chain joins TRBV20-1 and TRBJ2-1, with 10 bases aligning to TRBD2. V shed 1 base, J shed 8 bases, and the junction held 11 bases outside the gene matches. This CDR3 spans 16 amino acids. Germline-derived CDR1 and CDR2 are DFQATT and SNEGSKA (reference sequence). CDR3 sequence (DNA): TGCAGTGCTAGAGGTCCGCCAAGCGGGGGGGCCCATGAGCAGTTCTTC. Translated: CSARGPPSGGAHEQFF.